This TCR beta chain was obtained from a study of T cell responses to AZD1222 COVID-19 vaccine. Produced via immunoSEQ multiplex PCR; TCRdb's table is partial and in-frame only. The data show about 160,000 clones, with 92% seen just once and about 4% held by the top ten. Comment on this clone: The antigen remains undetermined.

Broader study findings: An increase in Spike-specific TCR breadth and depth was observed after two AZD1222 doses. Vaccine-associated CD4 TCRs ranged over spike, dominating at 160-218 and 743-854. Just a handful of AZD1222 recipients tested seropositive at baseline.

The TCR was taken from an adult in good health. Sequencing was performed on peripheral blood, taken on day 0 of MenACWY control vaccination.

DNA of the CDR3: TGTGCCATCAGCGAGACAGGGAAGACTTACGAGCAGTACTTC. This gives the protein CAISETGKTYEQYF. The chain carries TRBV10-3 and TRBJ2-7, with 7 bases aligning to TRBD1. The CDR3 contains 14 residues. The ends lost 6 bases at V and 4 bases at J; junction bases unmatched: 9. CDR1 is ENHRY, CDR2 SYGVKD, per germline.